This is a list of T cell receptor beta chains from one sample in a study of T cell changes during pregnancy in multiple sclerosis. Data came from immunoSEQ multiplex PCR; TCRdb stores just in-frame clones and leaves some out. This sample carries 70,000 to 100,000 clones, almost 95% of them seen once, and the ten largest clones take 2% to 2.5%. This specimen was peripheral blood, taken in the third trimester of pregnancy. These receptors came from a female donor with multiple sclerosis, enrolled in a pregnancy study. CDR3s include the opening cysteine and the closing phenylalanine or tryptophan. The D gene is left open where the match is weak. Some rows have no size entry. The others give once, few or many, or a class for an expanded clone.

.	TRBD2	TRBV25-1	TRBJ2-1	CASSEYHGLAVGEQFF	TGTGCCAGCAGTGAATATCACGGGCTAGCGGTGGGTGAGCAGTTCTTC
once	.	TRBV28	TRBJ1-2	CASWGDYGYTF	TGTGCCAGCTGGGGGGACTATGGCTACACCTTC
.	.	TRBV27	TRBJ1-5	CASSLISGSNQPQHF	TGTGCCAGCAGTTTAATATCCGGGTCCAATCAGCCCCAGCATTTT
.	.	TRBV27	TRBJ2-1	CASSLIRGGNEQFF	TGTGCCAGCAGTTTAATAAGAGGAGGGAATGAGCAGTTCTTC
.	.	TRBV29-1	TRBJ1-2	CSVGNGLGYTF	TGCAGCGTTGGAAATGGCCTCGGCTACACCTTC
.	.	TRBV23-1	TRBJ2-7	CASSQSVRDSTRDEQYF	TGCGCCAGCAGTCAATCAGTTAGGGACTCGACGAGGGACGAGCAGTACTTC
.	TRBD2	TRBV5-6	TRBJ2-1	CASSPKPGLAGGPRNEQFF	TGTGCCAGCAGCCCAAAGCCGGGACTAGCGGGAGGGCCTAGAAATGAGCAGTTCTTC
.	.	TRBV5-4	TRBJ2-2	CASSSGGGGVMDTGELFF	TGTGCCAGCAGCTCGGGAGGAGGGGGGGTTATGGACACCGGGGAGCTGTTTTTT
.	TRBD2	TRBV4-2	TRBJ2-7	CASSQDQETSGPYEQYF	TGTGCCAGCAGCCAAGATCAGGAGACTAGCGGGCCCTACGAGCAGTACTTC
.	.	TRBV6-6	TRBJ1-5	CASSYGRDRNQPQHF	TGTGCCAGCAGTTACGGCAGGGATCGTAATCAGCCCCAGCATTTT
.	TRBD1	TRBV19	TRBJ2-1	CASSPPRGRGLENEQFF	TGTGCCAGTAGTCCCCCCAGAGGCAGGGGGCTGGAAAATGAGCAGTTCTTC
.	TRBD1	TRBV6-1	TRBJ2-7	CASGTVSYEQYF	TGTGCCAGCGGGACAGTCTCCTACGAGCAGTACTTC
.	TRBD2	TRBV5-6	TRBJ2-2	CASSLGGLAGGPDTGELFF	TGTGCCAGCAGCTTGGGGGGGCTAGCGGGAGGGCCGGACACCGGGGAGCTGTTTTTT
.	TRBD1	TRBV5-1	TRBJ2-7	CASSLDGTGPYEQYF	TGCGCCAGCAGCTTAGATGGGACAGGGCCCTACGAGCAGTACTTC
.	.	TRBV19	TRBJ2-7	CASSIQGAYEQYF	TGTGCCAGTAGTATTCAGGGTGCCTACGAGCAGTACTTC
.	.	TRBV29-1	TRBJ1-5	CSVGGQGSNQPQHF	TGCAGCGTTGGGGGGCAGGGAAGCAATCAGCCCCAGCATTTT
.	.	TRBV27	TRBJ2-6	CASSFSVPGANVLTF	TGTGCCAGCAGTTTTTCCGTTCCTGGGGCCAACGTCCTGACTTTC
.	TRBD2	TRBV2	TRBJ2-7	CASSSGTTYEQYF	TGTGCCAGCAGCTCCGGGACTACCTACGAGCAGTACTTC
.	TRBD1	TRBV19	TRBJ1-5	CASSMEGARNQPQHF	TGTGCCAGTAGTATGGAGGGGGCGCGCAATCAGCCCCAGCATTTT
.	TRBD2	TRBV13	TRBJ2-3	CASSSGTSAYGTDTQYF	TGTGCCAGCAGCTCCGGGACTAGCGCCTATGGCACAGATACGCAGTATTTT
.	TRBD2	TRBV7-2	TRBJ2-5	CASSYAGGGETQYF	TGTGCCAGCAGCTATGCGGGAGGCGGAGAGACCCAGTACTTC
.	TRBD1	TRBV5-4	TRBJ2-7	CASSGRTGDTYEQYF	TGTGCCAGCAGCGGGCGGACAGGGGATACCTACGAGCAGTACTTC
once	TRBD2	TRBV7-6	TRBJ2-7	CASSSNSGGYEQYF	TGTGCCAGCAGTTCTAATAGCGGGGGCTACGAGCAGTACTTC
.	.	TRBV19	TRBJ2-2	CASSIGAGRTGELFF	TGTGCCAGTAGTATAGGGGCAGGGCGAACCGGGGAGCTGTTTTTT
.	TRBD1	TRBV19	TRBJ1-1	CASSMRAGGSGTEAFF	TGTGCCAGTAGTATGAGGGCAGGGGGATCGGGCACTGAAGCTTTCTTT
.	.	TRBV20-1	TRBJ2-2	CSAQYTGELFF	TGCAGTGCTCAATACACCGGGGAGCTGTTTTTT
.	TRBD1	TRBV19	TRBJ1-5	CASSIGGRGLLGNQPQHF	TGTGCCAGTAGTATTGGAGGCAGGGGGCTGTTGGGCAATCAGCCCCAGCATTTT
.	TRBD2	TRBV2	TRBJ2-5	CASRRLAGDQETQYF	TGTGCCAGCAGAAGACTAGCGGGAGACCAGGAGACCCAGTACTTC
.	.	TRBV11-2	TRBJ1-3	CASSEKPRQAGSGNTIYF	TGTGCCAGCAGCGAGAAACCACGACAGGCCGGCTCTGGAAACACCATATATTTT
.	.	TRBV6-1	TRBJ1-5	CASSGDSRGQPQHF	TGTGCCAGCAGTGGGGACTCAAGGGGACAGCCCCAGCATTTT
once	TRBD1	TRBV25-1	TRBJ2-7	CASRTGTGLGEQYF	TGTGCCAGCCGAACCGGGACAGGGTTGGGGGAGCAGTACTTC
.	TRBD2	TRBV4-2	TRBJ2-5	CASSQGSAGGAQETQYF	TGTGCCAGCAGCCAAGGATCGGCGGGAGGGGCCCAAGAGACCCAGTACTTC
.	TRBD2	TRBV5-6	TRBJ2-5	CASSPGLAGAQETQYF	TGTGCCAGCAGCCCGGGACTAGCGGGAGCTCAGGAGACCCAGTACTTC
.	TRBD1	TRBV5-4	TRBJ2-2	CASSSRQGAGGELFF	TGTGCCAGCAGCTCACGACAGGGGGCGGGCGGGGAGCTGTTTTTT
.	.	TRBV6-6	TRBJ2-7	CASSYSGVGSYEQYF	TGTGCCAGCAGTTACTCGGGCGTCGGCTCCTACGAGCAGTACTTC
.	TRBD2	TRBV27	TRBJ2-7	CASSPYTSGSISEQYF	TGTGCCAGCAGTCCCTACACTAGCGGGAGTATTTCCGAGCAGTACTTC
.	TRBD1	TRBV5-4	TRBJ2-2	CASSRRQGAQTGELFF	TGTGCCAGCAGCCGAAGGCAGGGGGCGCAAACTGGGGAGCTGTTTTTT
.	.	TRBV7-2	TRBJ1-1	CASSLGSPRARGEAFF	TGTGCCAGCAGCTTAGGATCGCCGCGGGCCCGAGGTGAAGCTTTCTTT
.	.	TRBV5-5	TRBJ1-5	CASSFDRLNQPQHF	TGTGCCAGCAGCTTCGACAGATTGAATCAGCCCCAGCATTTT
.	.	TRBV7-6	TRBJ2-7	CASSLGGSTYEQYF	TGTGCCAGCAGCTTAGGGGGCTCCACCTACGAGCAGTACTTC
.	TRBD2	TRBV7-9	TRBJ2-2	CASSLISGRATTGELFF	TGTGCCAGCAGCTTAATCAGCGGGAGGGCGACCACCGGGGAGCTGTTTTTT
.	.	TRBV6-4	TRBJ2-7	CASSGEAGHEQYF	TGTGCCAGCAGTGGGGAGGCAGGGCATGAGCAGTACTTC
.	TRBD2	TRBV7-9	TRBJ2-7	CASSSGGRAYEQYF	TGTGCCAGCAGCTCGGGGGGGAGGGCTTACGAGCAGTACTTC
once	.	TRBV4-2	TRBJ2-7	CASSQLTGFSYEQYF	TGTGCCAGCAGCCAATTGACAGGATTCTCCTACGAGCAGTACTTC
.	.	TRBV27	TRBJ1-4	CASSWAWGPNEKLFF	TGTGCCAGCAGTTGGGCTTGGGGCCCTAATGAAAAACTGTTTTTT
.	.	TRBV29-1	TRBJ2-1	CSVAGVNEQFF	TGCAGCGTTGCAGGGGTCAATGAGCAGTTCTTC
.	TRBD1	TRBV28	TRBJ2-1	CASTKDRGRGDEQFF	TGTGCCAGCACCAAAGACAGGGGAAGAGGCGATGAGCAGTTCTTC
.	TRBD1	TRBV27	TRBJ2-7	CASSLVGTGGDEQYF	TGTGCCAGCAGTTTGGTCGGGACAGGGGGGGACGAGCAGTACTTC
.	TRBD1	TRBV5-1	TRBJ1-4	CASSPTGTGAEKLFF	TGCGCCAGCAGCCCGACCGGGACAGGGGCGGAAAAACTGTTTTTT
.	TRBD1	TRBV11-2	TRBJ2-2	CASKQTGVVGTGELFF	TGTGCCAGCAAACAGACAGGGGTGGTTGGCACCGGGGAGCTGTTTTTT
.	.	TRBV10-1	TRBJ2-6	CASSYIPSAQSRANVLTF	TGCGCCAGCAGTTACATTCCAAGCGCACAAAGTCGGGCCAACGTCCTGACTTTC
few	.	TRBV30	TRBJ2-3	CAWSGVALDTQYF	TGTGCCTGGAGTGGGGTAGCGCTGGATACGCAGTATTTT
once	TRBD1	TRBV5-1	TRBJ2-7	CASSSTPGTGNYEQYF	TGCGCCAGCAGCTCCACACCCGGGACAGGGAACTACGAGCAGTACTTC
.	.	TRBV4-3	TRBJ1-3	CASSQEAGLGGNTIYF	TGCGCCAGCAGCCAAGAAGCAGGGCTCGGTGGAAACACCATATATTTT
.	.	TRBV29-1	TRBJ2-7	CSVPGQSHHGEQYF	TGCAGCGTCCCCGGACAGTCACACCACGGCGAGCAGTACTTC
.	.	TRBV19	TRBJ2-6	CASSSQALFSGANVLTF	TGTGCCAGTAGTAGCCAGGCCCTGTTCTCTGGGGCCAACGTCCTGACTTTC
once	TRBD2	TRBV30	TRBJ2-7	CAWSRGLAVYEQYF	TGTGCCTGGAGTAGGGGACTAGCAGTCTACGAGCAGTACTTC
.	.	TRBV2	TRBJ2-7	CASSAYLISYEQYF	TGTGCCAGCAGTGCCTACCTAATTTCCTACGAGCAGTACTTC
.	.	TRBV9	TRBJ1-3	CASSVGFSDKSFSGNTIYF	TGTGCCAGCAGCGTAGGGTTCTCGGACAAGAGCTTCTCTGGAAACACCATATATTTT
.	.	TRBV27	TRBJ2-6	CASSSTTGLGSGANVLTF	TGTGCCAGCAGTTCAACCACAGGGTTGGGCTCTGGGGCCAACGTCCTGACTTTC